The 10 T cell receptor beta chains below were found in one sample sequenced in a study of cytomegalovirus exposure and HLA in healthy donors. Profiled with immunoSEQ multiplex PCR; TCRdb holds only in-frame clones, not every one. The sample records roughly 150,000 clones, 85% to 90% being singletons. Sequenced sample: PBMCs. The source of these receptors is a man between 18 and 35 years old in good health and CMV-seropositive.

This chain joins TRBV9 and TRBJ2-5, with 12 bases that match TRBD2. The V gene's germline CDR1 is SGDLS and CDR2 YYNGEE. With V trimmed by 0 bases and J by 2 bases, 5 bases remained unmatched. CDR3 length: 17 residues. CDR3: CASSVGGLAGIQETQYF. As DNA, the CDR3 is TGTGCCAGCAGCGTAGGAGGACTAGCGGGAATTCAAGAGACCCAGTACTTC. The entire variable domain, with the rest obtained from reference TRBV9 and TRBJ2-5, is as follows: DSGVTQTPKHLITATGQRVTLRCSPRSGDLSVYWYQQSLDQGLQFLIQYYNGEERAKGNILERFSAQQFPDLHSELNLSSLELGDSALYFCASSVGGLAGIQETQYFGPGTRLLVL.

The chain couples TRBV27 to TRBJ2-3, with a possible D match to TRBD1 (7 bases). This CDR3 has 16 amino acids. The germline gives CDR1 MNHEY, CDR2 SMNVEV (reference sequence). The germline V and J ends were trimmed by 8 bases and 0 bases, with 18 bases remaining between them. The CDR3 DNA sequence: TGTGCCAGCCGTGCAGGGGGTAGCGGAAGCACAGATACGCAGTATTTT. This encodes CASRAGGSGSTDTQYF.

The rearrangement links TRBV4-1 to TRBJ2-4; D is perhaps TRBD2 (6 bases). Trimming took off 1 base at V and 6 bases at J, with 13 bases between the two ends. Looked up from germline, CDR1 is MGHRA and CDR2 is YSYEKL. The CDR3 runs to 15 residues. CDR3 region: CASSQGRDFRNIQYF. Written as DNA, the CDR3 is TGCGCCAGCAGCCAAGGAAGGGACTTCCGAAACATTCAGTACTTC.

This chain links TRBV9 with TRBJ2-5, with 14 positions matching TRBD2. The CDR3 totals 15 residues. CDR1 is SGDLS and CDR2 is YYNGEE in the germline V gene. J gave up 5 bases and V 5 bases, and 5 bases lay outside the gene matches. The CDR3 nucleotides read TGTGCCAGCAGTCCGACTAGCGGGAGGGCCGAGACCCAGTACTTC. Its protein is CASSPTSGRAETQYF.

This chain links TRBV6-1 with TRBJ1-1; D may be TRBD1 (6 bases). The V end was cut by 4 bases, the J end by 1 base, with 10 bases between. The CDR3 sequence is 14 residues long. The germline gives CDR1 MNHNS, CDR2 SASEGT. CDR3 residues: CASSAGTKNTEAFF. The CDR3 nucleotides read TGTGCCAGCAGTGCCGGGACAAAGAACACTGAAGCTTTCTTT.

This clone was observed a few times. The genes are TRBV9 and TRBJ2-7, with D perhaps TRBD2 (5 bases). CDR1 SGDLS and CDR2 YYNGEE come from the germline V gene. The ends were cut back, 2 bases at V and 0 bases at J, with 9 bases in the middle. The CDR3 length is 14 residues. The CDR3 bases are TGTGCCAGCAGCGTTGGGAGCGGCTCCTACGAGCAGTACTTC. Its protein product is CASSVGSGSYEQYF.

This chain connects TRBV29-1 to TRBJ1-4; 9 bases match TRBD1. The V segment lost 7 bases and the J segment 8 bases; nucleotides outside the gene matches: 5. The CDR3 has 12 residues. Germline V lookup: CDR1 SQVTM, CDR2 ANQGSEA. The CDR3 reads CSGGQGEEKLFF. In DNA, the CDR3 is TGCAGCGGGGGACAGGGAGAGGAAAAACTGTTTTTT. The whole variable domain, remainder taken from reference TRBV29-1 and TRBJ1-4, is SAVISQKPSRDICQRGTSLTIQCQVDSQVTMMFWYRQQPGQSLTLIATANQGSEATYESGFVIDKFPISRPNLTFSTLTVSNMSPEDSSIYLCSGGQGEEKLFFGSGTQLSVL.

The chain joins TRBV6-5 to TRBJ1-5; weak D call: TRBD1 (5 bases). The CDR3 spans 14 residues. Germline CDR1 reads MNHEY; CDR2 reads SVGAGI. The V and J ends lost 5 bases and 5 bases respectively, with 13 bases between them. CDR3 nucleotides: TGTGCCAGCAGTCGGGGGAACGGGGATCAGCCCCAGCATTTT. Encoded protein: CASSRGNGDQPQHF.

The genes are TRBV6-6 and TRBJ1-2; 8 positions agree with TRBD1. The V gene's germline CDR1 is MNHNY and CDR2 SVGAGI (reference sequence). The junction had 13 bases not matched to a gene; V was cut back by 7 bases and J by 3 bases. There are 16 residues in the CDR3. The CDR3 sequence: CASTSDRVESYYGYTF. CDR3 DNA sequence: TGTGCCAGCACCTCGGACAGGGTTGAAAGTTACTATGGCTACACCTTC.

The chain combines TRBV7-9 with TRBJ1-1; no clear D gene. The length of the CDR3 is 15 residues. The germline V gene encodes CDR1 SEHNR and CDR2 FQNEAQ (reference sequence). Trimming took off 3 bases at V and 1 base at J, with 12 bases between the two ends. The CDR3 loop reads CASSFASGGNTEAFF. The DNA of the CDR3 is TGTGCCAGCAGCTTCGCGTCAGGAGGGAACACTGAAGCTTTCTTT. Together with reference TRBV7-9 and TRBJ1-1, the CDR3 gives the full variable domain: DTGVSQNPRHKITKRGQNVTFRCDPISEHNRLYWYRQTLGQGPEFLTYFQNEAQLEKSRLLSDRFSAERPKGSFSTLEIQRTEQGDSAMYLCASSFASGGNTEAFFGQGTRLTVV.